These T cell receptor beta chains were read from a single sample in a study of T cell responses to AZD1222 COVID-19 vaccine. The table came from immunoSEQ multiplex PCR; TCRdb's copy has only in-frame clones and leaves some out. The sample consists of about 120,000 clones, 88% of them appearing once. The source material was peripheral blood, sampled on day 0 of AZD1222 vaccination. Every receptor here comes from an adult in good health. The CDR3 runs from the conserved cysteine through the conserved F or W. The order of the fields is D gene, clone size, V gene, J gene, CDR3 protein, CDR3 DNA. D genes are given only for firm matches. Clone size is shown for a subset of rows, as once, few, many or a class of expanded clone.

D: NA; size: NA; V: TRBV3-1/TRBV3-2; J: TRBJ2-3; CDR3: CASSLGPPDTQYF; DNA: TGTGCCAGCAGCCTCGGACCCCCAGATACGCAGTATTTT
D: NA; size: NA; V: TRBV11-3; J: TRBJ2-3; CDR3: CASSLRQAVGGDTQYF; DNA: TGTGCCAGCAGCTTGAGACAGGCCGTAGGGGGAGATACGCAGTATTTT
D: NA; size: once; V: TRBV30; J: TRBJ1-2; CDR3: CADLGASGYTF; DNA: TGTGCTGACTTGGGGGCCAGTGGCTACACCTTC
D: NA; size: NA; V: TRBV5-4; J: TRBJ1-1; CDR3: CASRLDTLTEAFF; DNA: TGTGCCAGCAGGTTAGATACGCTCACTGAAGCTTTCTTT
D: TRBD2; size: NA; V: TRBV3-1/TRBV3-2; J: TRBJ2-5; CDR3: CASSPTALAGQETQYF; DNA: TGTGCCAGCAGCCCGACGGCGCTAGCGGGACAAGAGACCCAGTACTTC
D: NA; size: NA; V: TRBV18; J: TRBJ1-5; CDR3: CASSPGPNNQPQHF; DNA: TGTGCCAGCTCACCGGGACCTAACAATCAGCCCCAGCATTTT
D: TRBD1; size: NA; V: TRBV4-3; J: TRBJ2-7; CDR3: CASSQGTGFYEQYF; DNA: TGCGCCAGCAGCCAAGGGACAGGGTTCTACGAGCAGTACTTC
D: NA; size: NA; V: TRBV9; J: TRBJ2-5; CDR3: CASSVLAGRVGETQYF; DNA: TGTGCCAGCAGCGTACTGGCGGGGAGAGTCGGGGAGACCCAGTACTTC
D: TRBD2; size: NA; V: TRBV3-1/TRBV3-2; J: TRBJ2-1; CDR3: CASSQESGAGNEQFF; DNA: TGTGCCAGCAGCCAAGAGAGCGGGGCCGGGAATGAGCAGTTCTTC
D: TRBD2; size: NA; V: TRBV7-8; J: TRBJ2-1; CDR3: CASSVRLAGPLDEQFF; DNA: TGTGCCAGCAGCGTAAGACTAGCGGGACCCTTGGATGAGCAGTTCTTC
D: NA; size: NA; V: TRBV5-3; J: TRBJ1-1; CDR3: CASGQGYHPNTEAFF; DNA: TGTGCCAGCGGTCAGGGTTATCACCCGAACACTGAAGCTTTCTTT
D: TRBD1; size: NA; V: TRBV29-1; J: TRBJ1-1; CDR3: CSGSRTGQGDTEAFF; DNA: TGCAGCGGGTCTAGAACGGGACAGGGCGACACTGAAGCTTTCTTT
D: NA; size: NA; V: TRBV14; J: TRBJ1-6; CDR3: CASSSFYNSPLHF; DNA: TGTGCCAGCAGCTCGTTCTATAATTCACCCCTCCACTTT
D: NA; size: NA; V: TRBV29-1; J: TRBJ1-2; CDR3: CSVDQKDGYTF; DNA: TGCAGCGTTGATCAAAAGGATGGCTACACCTTC
D: NA; size: NA; V: TRBV6-1; J: TRBJ1-5; CDR3: CASSEVGNQPQHF; DNA: TGTGCCAGCAGTGAAGTTGGCAATCAGCCCCAGCATTTT
D: NA; size: NA; V: TRBV9; J: TRBJ2-3; CDR3: CASSVGLDTDTQYF; DNA: TGTGCCAGCAGCGTAGGGTTGGACACAGATACGCAGTATTTT
D: NA; size: NA; V: TRBV7-2; J: TRBJ1-2; CDR3: CASSLQEGSHGYTF; DNA: TGTGCCAGCAGCTTACAGGAGGGGTCCCATGGCTACACCTTC
D: TRBD1; size: NA; V: TRBV11-2; J: TRBJ2-7; CDR3: CASRVTGDVGEQYF; DNA: TGTGCCAGCAGGGTGACAGGGGACGTCGGCGAGCAGTACTTC
D: NA; size: NA; V: TRBV28; J: TRBJ2-7; CDR3: CASSSTQGGKEEQYF; DNA: TGTGCCAGCAGTTCAACCCAGGGGGGGAAAGAAGAGCAGTACTTC
D: NA; size: NA; V: TRBV28; J: TRBJ2-2; CDR3: CASSPLSTLMNTGELFF; DNA: TGTGCCAGCAGTCCACTCTCAACACTCATGAACACCGGGGAGCTGTTTTTT
D: TRBD1; size: NA; V: TRBV3-1/TRBV3-2; J: TRBJ2-7; CDR3: CASSRTGYEQYF; DNA: TGTGCCAGCAGTCGGACAGGCTACGAGCAGTACTTC
D: NA; size: NA; V: TRBV18; J: TRBJ1-4; CDR3: CASSRGTSNEKLFF; DNA: TGTGCCAGCTCACGAGGGACCAGTAATGAAAAACTGTTTTTT
D: NA; size: NA; V: TRBV13; J: TRBJ2-2; CDR3: CASSRGQNTGELFF; DNA: TGTGCCAGCAGCCGTGGACAGAACACCGGGGAGCTGTTTTTT
D: NA; size: NA; V: TRBV2; J: TRBJ1-4; CDR3: CASSDEAVKLFF; DNA: TGTGCCAGCAGTGACGAGGCAGTTAAACTGTTTTTT
D: NA; size: NA; V: TRBV5-1; J: TRBJ1-3; CDR3: CASSLADGLGNTIYF; DNA: TGCGCCAGCAGCTTGGCGGACGGATTGGGAAACACCATATATTTT
D: TRBD1; size: NA; V: TRBV5-6; J: TRBJ1-2; CDR3: CASSLLGTGHSDYGYTF; DNA: TGTGCCAGCAGCTTGCTGGGGACAGGGCATTCTGACTATGGCTACACCTTC
D: NA; size: NA; V: TRBV18; J: TRBJ2-2; CDR3: CASSPQGRDTGELFF; DNA: TGTGCCAGCTCACCCCAGGGGAGGGACACCGGGGAGCTGTTTTTT
D: NA; size: once; V: TRBV9; J: TRBJ1-2; CDR3: CASSVGLGVGDFGYTF; DNA: TGTGCCAGCAGCGTAGGTTTGGGAGTGGGCGATTTTGGCTACACCTTC
D: NA; size: NA; V: TRBV7-2; J: TRBJ1-2; CDR3: CASSLFRDDYGYTF; DNA: TGTGCCAGCAGCTTATTCAGGGACGACTATGGCTACACCTTC
D: NA; size: NA; V: TRBV5-1; J: TRBJ1-1; CDR3: CASSESGSSIRMNTEAFF; DNA: TGCGCCAGCAGCGAATCAGGGTCCTCGATACGGATGAACACTGAAGCTTTCTTT
D: TRBD1; size: NA; V: TRBV3-1/TRBV3-2; J: TRBJ1-2; CDR3: CASSRTGVGLYGYTF; DNA: TGTGCCAGCAGCCGGACAGGTGTTGGCCTCTATGGCTACACCTTC
D: NA; size: once; V: TRBV27; J: TRBJ2-3; CDR3: CASSLVSGLGADTQYF; DNA: TGTGCCAGCAGTTTAGTGTCAGGGCTAGGGGCAGATACGCAGTATTTT
D: NA; size: once; V: TRBV7-9; J: TRBJ2-6; CDR3: CASSSNWAKRDNVLTF; DNA: TGTGCCAGCAGCTCCAATTGGGCGAAACGTGACAACGTCCTGACTTTC
D: NA; size: NA; V: TRBV20-1; J: TRBJ2-2; CDR3: CSASGTPVTGELFF; DNA: TGCAGTGCTAGTGGGACACCCGTCACCGGGGAGCTGTTTTTT
D: NA; size: NA; V: TRBV28; J: TRBJ2-2; CDR3: CASSLTGRDTGELFF; DNA: TGTGCCAGCAGTTTGACAGGGAGGGACACCGGGGAGCTGTTTTTT
D: NA; size: NA; V: TRBV2; J: TRBJ1-1; CDR3: CASSLRTGNTEAFF; DNA: TGTGCCAGCAGTCTACGGACGGGGAACACTGAAGCTTTCTTT
D: TRBD1; size: once; V: TRBV2; J: TRBJ1-5; CDR3: CASSANYRRQGRQPQHF; DNA: TGTGCCAGCAGTGCCAATTATAGGAGACAGGGGCGTCAGCCCCAGCATTTT
D: NA; size: NA; V: TRBV30; J: TRBJ1-1; CDR3: CAWSPPDRPNTEAFF; DNA: TGTGCCTGGAGTCCCCCCGACAGGCCGAACACTGAAGCTTTCTTT
D: NA; size: once; V: TRBV11-2; J: TRBJ1-4; CDR3: CASSPQITNEKLFF; DNA: TGTGCCAGCAGCCCCCAAATAACTAATGAAAAACTGTTTTTT
D: TRBD1; size: few; V: TRBV27; J: TRBJ1-6; CDR3: CASKRGTGGPSPLHF; DNA: TGTGCCAGCAAAAGGGGGACAGGGGGCCCTTCACCCCTCCACTTT
D: NA; size: NA; V: TRBV27; J: TRBJ1-1; CDR3: CAAGRGFGTEAFF; DNA: TGTGCAGCCGGTAGGGGGTTTGGTACTGAAGCTTTCTTT
D: NA; size: NA; V: TRBV5-8; J: TRBJ1-4; CDR3: CASSFRAAFLGEKLFF; DNA: TGTGCCAGCAGCTTTCGGGCGGCCTTTCTAGGCGAAAAACTGTTTTTT
D: NA; size: NA; V: TRBV7-2; J: TRBJ2-7; CDR3: CASSLSWTASYEQYF; DNA: TGTGCCAGCAGCTTAAGTTGGACAGCATCCTACGAGCAGTACTTC
D: NA; size: NA; V: TRBV7-2; J: TRBJ1-2; CDR3: CASSSPAGTYGYTF; DNA: TGTGCCAGCAGCTCCCCGGCAGGGACCTATGGCTACACCTTC
D: TRBD1; size: NA; V: TRBV19; J: TRBJ1-2; CDR3: CASSTGGYGYTF; DNA: TGTGCCAGTAGTACAGGGGGCTATGGCTACACCTTC
D: NA; size: NA; V: TRBV5-6; J: TRBJ1-4; CDR3: CASSPFVPSGDEKLFF; DNA: TGTGCCAGCAGCCCTTTCGTCCCGAGCGGGGATGAAAAACTGTTTTTT
D: TRBD1; size: NA; V: TRBV2; J: TRBJ1-2; CDR3: CASSGDRAGYTF; DNA: TGTGCCAGCAGTGGCGACAGGGCTGGCTACACCTTC
D: NA; size: many; V: TRBV6-2/TRBV6-3; J: TRBJ2-2; CDR3: CASSYMPGITGELFF; DNA: TGTGCCAGCAGTTACATGCCGGGGATCACCGGGGAGCTGTTTTTT
D: TRBD1; size: NA; V: TRBV6-5; J: TRBJ1-1; CDR3: CASSYTGTGGTEAFF; DNA: TGTGCCAGCAGTTACACCGGGACAGGAGGTACTGAAGCTTTCTTT
D: NA; size: NA; V: TRBV30; J: TRBJ2-7; CDR3: CAWSVNWDSSSYEQYF; DNA: TGTGCCTGGAGTGTCAATTGGGACTCGAGCTCCTACGAGCAGTACTTC
D: NA; size: NA; V: TRBV5-1; J: TRBJ2-3; CDR3: CASSSSGTDTQYF; DNA: TGCGCCAGCAGTTCTAGCGGCACAGATACGCAGTATTTT